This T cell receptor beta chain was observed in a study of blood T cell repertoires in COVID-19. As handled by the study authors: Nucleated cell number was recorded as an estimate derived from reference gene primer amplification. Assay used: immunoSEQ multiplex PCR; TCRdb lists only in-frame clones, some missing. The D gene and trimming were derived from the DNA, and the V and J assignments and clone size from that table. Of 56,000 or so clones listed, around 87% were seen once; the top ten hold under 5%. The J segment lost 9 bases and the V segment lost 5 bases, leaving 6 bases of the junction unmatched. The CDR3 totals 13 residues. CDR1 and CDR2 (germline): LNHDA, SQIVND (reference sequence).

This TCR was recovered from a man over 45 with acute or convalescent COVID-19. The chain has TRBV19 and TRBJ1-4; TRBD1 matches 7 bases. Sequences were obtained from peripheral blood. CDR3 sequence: CASSLGTAKKLFF. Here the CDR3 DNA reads TGTGCCAGTAGTCTCGGGACAGCGAAAAAACTGTTTTTT.